This T cell receptor beta chain was retrieved from a study of cytomegalovirus exposure and HLA in healthy donors. Per germline, CDR1 MNHEY and CDR2 SMNVEV (reference sequence). Trimming shortened V by 5 bases and J by 4 bases, and 17 bases separated the two germline ends. The CDR3 loop spans 16 amino acids. The table came from immunoSEQ multiplex PCR; TCRdb's copy has only in-frame clones and leaves some out. Seen here are 130,000 or so clones, 70% to 90% observed once, and the top ten hold approximately 2%. The material sequenced was PBMCs. This clonotype was sampled from a woman under 30 in good health and CMV-seronegative. J is TRBJ2-2 and V is TRBV27; D perhaps matches TRBD1 (6 bases). CDR3 DNA sequence: TGTGCCAGCAGTCCGGGACATGCGACGGTCACCGGGGAGCTGTTTTTT. It is translated as CASSPGHATVTGELFF.